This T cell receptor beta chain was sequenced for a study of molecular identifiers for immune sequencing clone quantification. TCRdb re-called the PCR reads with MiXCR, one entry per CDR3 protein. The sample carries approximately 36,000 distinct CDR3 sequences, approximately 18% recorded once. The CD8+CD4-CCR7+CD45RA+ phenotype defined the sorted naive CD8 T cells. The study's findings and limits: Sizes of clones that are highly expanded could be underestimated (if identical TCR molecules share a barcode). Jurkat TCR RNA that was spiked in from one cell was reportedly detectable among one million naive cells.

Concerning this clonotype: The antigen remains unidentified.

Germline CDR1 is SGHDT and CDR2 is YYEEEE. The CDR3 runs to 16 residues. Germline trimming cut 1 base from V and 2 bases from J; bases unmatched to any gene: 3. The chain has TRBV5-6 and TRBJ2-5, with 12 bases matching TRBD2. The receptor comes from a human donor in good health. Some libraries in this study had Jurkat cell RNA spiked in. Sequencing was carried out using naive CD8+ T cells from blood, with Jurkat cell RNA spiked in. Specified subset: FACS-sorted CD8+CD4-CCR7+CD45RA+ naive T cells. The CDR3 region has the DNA TGTGCCAGCAGCTTGAAACTAGCGGGAGGTCAAGAGACCCAGTACTTC. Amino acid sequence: CASSLKLAGGQETQYF.